A single sample gave rise to the 13 T cell receptor beta chains below, sequenced in a study of T cell repertoires in cytomegalovirus infection. Each CDR3 protein is one row after TCRdb ran MiXCR on the reads. The data hold around 210,000 distinct CDR3 sequences, with approximately 7% observed a single time. Sequencing was done on a sample of PBMCs. These receptor sequences come from a human donor in good health (CMV status not recorded). Some clones in this sample may be carry-over from other donors' samples.

This clonotype was seen many times. The V call is TRBV14, the J call TRBJ1-2; no clear D gene. Between the trimmed V and J ends, which lost 0 bases and 2 bases, there was a span of 13 bases. The germline CDR1 and CDR2 sequences are SGHDN and FVKESK. There are 16 residues in the CDR3. CDR3: CASSQDIVTANYGYTF. The CDR3 DNA is TGTGCCAGCAGCCAAGATATCGTCACGGCAAACTATGGCTACACCTTC.

In its sample, this clonotype was seen many times. CDR3 protein: CASSLRDSLGYGYTF. Here the CDR3 DNA reads TGTGCCAGCAGCTTGCGGGACAGTCTAGGCTATGGCTACACCTTC. This sequence joins TRBV7-2 and TRBJ1-2; TRBD1 matches 7 bases. Germline lookup yields CDR1 SGHTA and CDR2 FQGNSA. Trimming took 3 bases from V and 4 from J; bases not matched to a gene: 8. There are 15 residues in the CDR3.

This clonotype was observed at least ten times. V usage is TRBV7-2 and J usage is TRBJ1-4; D gene uncertain. CDR3 length: 13 amino acids. Germline V lookup: CDR1 SGHTA, CDR2 FQGNSA. The ends were cut back, 5 bases at V and 10 bases at J, with 14 bases in the middle. The CDR3 region has the DNA TGTGCCAGCAGCCAATATAGAGTGGGAAAACTGTTTTTT. Residues: CASSQYRVGKLFF.

Many counts were recorded for this clonotype. This sequence joins TRBV5-1 and TRBJ2-1; 12 bases fit TRBD2. With 3 bases clipped from V and 7 bases from J, the junction kept 8 bases outside the gene matches. Germline V CDR1 and CDR2: SGHRS, YFSETQ. The CDR3 sequence is 16 residues long. Here the CDR3 reads CASSWTGTSGLNEQFF. Written as DNA, the CDR3 is TGCGCCAGCAGCTGGACCGGGACTAGCGGGTTAAATGAGCAGTTCTTC.

The genes are TRBV6-2 or TRBV6-3 and TRBJ2-7; TRBD2 matches at 7 bases. The germline gives CDR1 MNHEY, CDR2 SVGEGT. The CDR3 totals 16 residues. V gave up 5 bases and J gave up 1 base; unmatched junction bases: 11. CDR3: CASSQSGTVVSYEQYF. The CDR3 bases are TGTGCCAGCAGTCAGAGCGGGACGGTGGTGTCCTACGAGCAGTACTTC.

This clonotype was seen repeatedly, ten times or more. V and J are TRBV20-1 and TRBJ2-1, with TRBD2 matching over 8 bases. Germline V gene sequence: CDR1 DFQATT, CDR2 SNEGSKA (reference sequence). V trimming: 3 bases; J trimming: 9 bases; junction bases outside the gene matches: 7. The CDR3 runs to 13 residues. The chain's CDR3 is CSASGGAGSEQFF. The CDR3 bases are TGCAGTGCTAGCGGGGGGGCCGGGAGTGAGCAGTTCTTC.

This clonotype occurred many times. The gene calls are TRBV7-2 and TRBJ2-3; 9 bases agree with TRBD1. The germline gives CDR1 SGHTA, CDR2 FQGNSA. This CDR3 has 16 residues. V was clipped by 5 bases and J by 9 bases; unmatched bases: 15. The CDR3 DNA follows: TGTGCCAGCAGCCCCTCCGGGACAGGGCTTCAGCACACGCAGTATTTT. It codes for CASSPSGTGLQHTQYF.

This clonotype has a count of ten or more. The chain couples TRBV19 to TRBJ2-3; D not resolved. The CDR3 contains 14 residues. The V gene lost 8 bases and the J gene lost 6 bases, with 18 bases spanning the gap. The germline V gene has CDR1 LNHDA and CDR2 SQIVND (reference sequence). The CDR3 loop is CASVSPGLGDTQYF. CDR3 sequence (DNA): TGTGCCAGTGTGAGTCCCGGTTTGGGGGATACGCAGTATTTT.

The sample holds one count of this clonotype. Possible read error: a much larger clone is one base away. The gene calls are TRBV6-5 and TRBJ2-1; either TRBD1 or TRBD2 may supply D (5 bases each). Germline V CDR1 and CDR2: MNHEY, SVGAGI. The V end was cut by 4 bases, the J end by 10 bases, with 26 bases between. CDR3 length equals 17 residues. The CDR3 nucleotides are TGTGCCAGCAGTTCCGGGACCACAATTGGTTTAATTCGCGAGCAGTTCTTC. Its translation is CASSSGTTIGLIREQFF.

This clonotype came up many times. The chain recombines TRBV12-3 or TRBV12-4 with TRBJ2-7; possible D gene TRBD1, 6 bases. The CDR3 contains 14 residues. V was shortened by 2 bases and J by 6 bases, with 14 bases between the two germline ends. The CDR3 loop is CASSLSGDTGEQYF. For the CDR3, the DNA is TGTGCCAGCAGTTTATCCGGGGACACGGGCGAGCAGTACTTC.

The sample holds many counts of this clonotype. V and J are TRBV4-1 and TRBJ2-1, with TRBD2 matching over 7 bases. V gave up 1 base and J gave up 4 bases; unmatched junction bases: 7. Germline V gives CDR1 MGHRA, CDR2 YSYEKL. This CDR3 region has 16 residues. The CDR3, as DNA: TGCGCCAGCAGCCAAGGGGAGGGTGGGCCGTACAATGAGCAGTTCTTC. It is translated as CASSQGEGGPYNEQFF.

This clonotype occurred many times. V is TRBV6-2 or TRBV6-3 and J is TRBJ2-3; possibly TRBD1 or TRBD2 for D (5 bases each). The V end lost 6 bases, the J end lost 0 bases, and 16 bases lay between the germline ends. CDR1 is MNHEY, CDR2 SVGEGT, per germline. CDR3 length: 16 residues. CDR3 amino acids: CASRPQGLASTDTQYF. The CDR3 DNA sequence: TGTGCCAGCAGGCCCCAGGGTCTAGCTAGCACAGATACGCAGTATTTT.

This clonotype came up many times. The rearrangement links TRBV6-1 to TRBJ2-1; tentative D call: TRBD1 (5 bases). The V and J ends lost 5 bases and 0 bases respectively, with 11 bases between them. Looked up from germline, CDR1 is MNHNS and CDR2 is SASEGT. The CDR3 is made up of 15 amino acids. The CDR3 loop is CASSWGGSSYNEQFF. DNA of the CDR3: TGTGCCAGCAGTTGGGGCGGAAGCTCCTACAATGAGCAGTTCTTC.